The TCR beta chain under discussion was sequenced for a study of T cell responses to AZD1222 COVID-19 vaccine. Study as a whole: Second-dose intervals near 4 or 12 weeks were combined.

TCRdb keeps only in-frame clones here, not all; method: immunoSEQ multiplex PCR. Found here are roughly 140,000 clones, roughly 88% of them singletons; the top ten hold roughly 16%. Trimming shortened V by 5 bases and J by 3 bases, and 11 bases separated the two germline ends. The CDR3 runs to 14 residues. Germline CDR1 is SGHTA and CDR2 is FQGNSA. Overall study results and limits: The repertoires were collected only after the peak T cell response. An increase in Spike-specific TCR breadth and depth was observed after two AZD1222 doses.

On this clone itself: Its antigen is currently unknown. At the DNA level, this CDR3 is encoded by other sequences in the same sample as well.

The sequence was obtained from an adult in good health. The sequenced sample was peripheral blood, obtained on day 0 of AZD1222 vaccination. The chain links TRBV7-2 to TRBJ1-5, with D unresolved. The CDR3 DNA is TGTGCCAGCAGCCTCGGTGGCCCCAATCAGCCCCAGCATTTT. Protein: CASSLGGPNQPQHF.